This is a list of T cell receptor beta chains from one sample in a study of molecular identifiers for immune sequencing clone quantification. TCRdb redid the calling of the PCR reads with MiXCR, one entry per CDR3 protein. The sample includes under 800,000 distinct CDR3 sequences, about 25% of them seen just once. Material: naive CD8+ T cells from blood, with Jurkat cell RNA spiked in. The receptors were sampled from a human donor in good health. Some libraries in this study had Jurkat cell RNA spiked in. The CDR3 runs from the conserved cysteine through the conserved F or W. Fields, in order: clone size, V gene, D gene, J gene, CDR3 DNA, CDR3 protein. A D gene is named only where the DNA matches it firmly. Clone size, where shown, is once, few, many, or a class for clones that have expanded.

clone size: .; V gene: TRBV29-1; D gene: .; J gene: TRBJ2-7; CDR3 DNA: TGCAGCGTTGACGGGATGAACTCCTACGAGCAGTACTTC; CDR3 protein: CSVDGMNSYEQYF
clone size: .; V gene: TRBV27; D gene: .; J gene: TRBJ1-2; CDR3 DNA: TGTGCCAGCAGTCCCGGCGTCAACTATGGCTACACCTTC; CDR3 protein: CASSPGVNYGYTF
clone size: few; V gene: TRBV4-2; D gene: TRBD2; J gene: TRBJ2-7; CDR3 DNA: TGTGCCAGCAGCCAAGCGCCTAACATAGCGGGGGGACAGTACGAGCAGTACTTC; CDR3 protein: CASSQAPNIAGGQYEQYF
clone size: .; V gene: TRBV19; D gene: .; J gene: TRBJ2-3; CDR3 DNA: TGTGCCAGTAGTATGGGGCTAGTTCCTAGCACAGATACGCAGTATTTT; CDR3 protein: CASSMGLVPSTDTQYF
clone size: .; V gene: TRBV6-4; D gene: TRBD1; J gene: TRBJ2-6; CDR3 DNA: TGTGCCAGCAGTGACTCGACGTGTTTTCCGGGACAGGGATACTCTGGGGCCAACGTCCTGACTTTC; CDR3 protein: CASSDSTCFPGQGYSGANVLTF
clone size: many; V gene: TRBV6-1; D gene: .; J gene: TRBJ1-5; CDR3 DNA: TGTGCCAGCAGTGAAGGGGGGTACCAGCCCCAGCATTTT; CDR3 protein: CASSEGGYQPQHF
clone size: many; V gene: TRBV7-9; D gene: .; J gene: TRBJ2-3; CDR3 DNA: TGTGCCAGCAGCCCCTTTTTGAGCTCTAGCACAGATACGCAGTATTTT; CDR3 protein: CASSPFLSSSTDTQYF
clone size: many; V gene: TRBV7-9; D gene: TRBD1; J gene: TRBJ2-1; CDR3 DNA: TGTGCCAGCAGCTTAGGACAGGGGGCAGACAATGAGCAGTTCTTC; CDR3 protein: CASSLGQGADNEQFF
clone size: many; V gene: TRBV4-3; D gene: .; J gene: TRBJ1-1; CDR3 DNA: TGCGCCAGCAGCCAAGATTTTCAGGGTAACACTGAAGCTTTCTTT; CDR3 protein: CASSQDFQGNTEAFF
clone size: .; V gene: TRBV16; D gene: TRBD1; J gene: TRBJ1-2; CDR3 DNA: TGTGCCAGCAGCCAATGGGGACAGTTCTACACCTTC; CDR3 protein: CASSQWGQFYTF
clone size: many; V gene: TRBV12-3/TRBV12-4; D gene: TRBD1; J gene: TRBJ2-3; CDR3 DNA: TGTGCCAGCAGCCAAGGACAGGGGGAAGAAGATACGCAGTATTTT; CDR3 protein: CASSQGQGEEDTQYF
clone size: .; V gene: TRBV28; D gene: .; J gene: TRBJ2-7; CDR3 DNA: TGTGCCAGCAGCACCGGGACACCCTTGGGTTACGAGCAGTACTTC; CDR3 protein: CASSTGTPLGYEQYF
clone size: .; V gene: TRBV6-6; D gene: TRBD2; J gene: TRBJ2-7; CDR3 DNA: TGTGCCAGCAGTTACTTCGGACTAGCGGAGACCTACGAGCAGTACTTC; CDR3 protein: CASSYFGLAETYEQYF
clone size: .; V gene: TRBV4-1; D gene: TRBD2; J gene: TRBJ2-1; CDR3 DNA: TGCGCCAGCAGCCAAGTGTTGACTAGCGGGGGCTACAATGAGCAGTTCTTC; CDR3 protein: CASSQVLTSGGYNEQFF
clone size: many; V gene: TRBV7-9; D gene: TRBD2; J gene: TRBJ2-4; CDR3 DNA: TGTGCCAGCTCATCCGGGGGGAGTCTCGCCAAAAACATTCAGTACTTC; CDR3 protein: CASSSGGSLAKNIQYF
clone size: few; V gene: TRBV25-1; D gene: .; J gene: TRBJ1-3; CDR3 DNA: TGTGCCAGCAGGGACAGCGCGTTCTCTGGAAACACCATATATTTT; CDR3 protein: CASRDSAFSGNTIYF
clone size: many; V gene: TRBV4-3; D gene: .; J gene: TRBJ1-1; CDR3 DNA: TGCGCCAGCAGCCAAGATTTCCTGGGGTACACTGAAGCTTTCTTT; CDR3 protein: CASSQDFLGYTEAFF
clone size: few; V gene: TRBV19; D gene: TRBD1; J gene: TRBJ1-5; CDR3 DNA: TGTGCCAGTAGTGCTACAGGGGAGGGGAGCAATCAGCCCCAGCATTTT; CDR3 protein: CASSATGEGSNQPQHF
clone size: .; V gene: TRBV2; D gene: TRBD1; J gene: TRBJ1-2; CDR3 DNA: TGTGCCAGCAGCGGACAGGTGACCGAATATGGCTACACCTTC; CDR3 protein: CASSGQVTEYGYTF
clone size: .; V gene: TRBV11-2; D gene: .; J gene: TRBJ1-1; CDR3 DNA: TGTGCCAGCAGCTTAGTGTTATACACCGTGAACACTGAAGCTTTCTTT; CDR3 protein: CASSLVLYTVNTEAFF
clone size: .; V gene: TRBV20-1; D gene: TRBD1; J gene: TRBJ2-7; CDR3 DNA: TGCAGTGCTAGCCCCGACGGACAGGGGTCCTACGAGCAGTACTTC; CDR3 protein: CSASPDGQGSYEQYF
clone size: .; V gene: TRBV5-3; D gene: .; J gene: TRBJ1-1; CDR3 DNA: TGTGCCAGCAGCTTCAGGGATAACACTGAAGCTTTCTTT; CDR3 protein: CASSFRDNTEAFF
clone size: many; V gene: TRBV4-1; D gene: TRBD1; J gene: TRBJ2-7; CDR3 DNA: TGCGCCAGCAGCCCCCGAGAAGGACAGGGCTACGAGCAGTACTTC; CDR3 protein: CASSPREGQGYEQYF
clone size: .; V gene: TRBV3-1; D gene: .; J gene: TRBJ2-7; CDR3 DNA: TGTGCCAGCAGCCAAGATGGGCCCTTCGAGCAGTACTTC; CDR3 protein: CASSQDGPFEQYF
clone size: few; V gene: TRBV24-1; D gene: .; J gene: TRBJ2-2; CDR3 DNA: TGTGCCACCAGTGATGACAGAGGAAACACCGGGGAGCTGTTTTTT; CDR3 protein: CATSDDRGNTGELFF
clone size: .; V gene: TRBV13; D gene: .; J gene: TRBJ2-3; CDR3 DNA: TGTGCCAGCAGCTTAGCGATGGGGCCCGGGGGAACAGATACGCAGTATTTT; CDR3 protein: CASSLAMGPGGTDTQYF
clone size: many; V gene: TRBV27; D gene: .; J gene: TRBJ1-5; CDR3 DNA: TGTGCCAGCAGTTTATATGGGTATAGCAATCAGCCCCAGCATTTT; CDR3 protein: CASSLYGYSNQPQHF
clone size: few; V gene: TRBV27; D gene: .; J gene: TRBJ1-4; CDR3 DNA: TGTGCCAGCAGTCCGTGGACTGTTGCAACTAATGAAAAACTGTTTTTT; CDR3 protein: CASSPWTVATNEKLFF
clone size: many; V gene: TRBV7-9; D gene: .; J gene: TRBJ1-5; CDR3 DNA: TGTGCCAGCAGCTTAGGCTGGGGAGAGCAGCCCCAGCATTTT; CDR3 protein: CASSLGWGEQPQHF
clone size: .; V gene: TRBV6-5; D gene: .; J gene: TRBJ2-3; CDR3 DNA: TGTGCCAGCAGTCACGTGGGGGGGCCCACAGATACGCAGTATTTT; CDR3 protein: CASSHVGGPTDTQYF
clone size: many; V gene: TRBV12-5; D gene: TRBD1; J gene: TRBJ2-2; CDR3 DNA: TGTGCTAGTGGTCCCCAGGGACAGCTTTCAACAGGGGAGCTGTTTTTT; CDR3 protein: CASGPQGQLSTGELFF
clone size: .; V gene: TRBV19; D gene: .; J gene: TRBJ1-5; CDR3 DNA: TGTGCCGGTAGTATATTTATCACGGGATCTGGCAATCAGCCCCAGCATTTT; CDR3 protein: CAGSIFITGSGNQPQHF
clone size: many; V gene: TRBV7-2; D gene: .; J gene: TRBJ2-7; CDR3 DNA: TGTGCCAGCAGCTCATGGGAAATAGACACAGGGACCGAGCAGTACTTC; CDR3 protein: CASSSWEIDTGTEQYF
clone size: many; V gene: TRBV7-9; D gene: .; J gene: TRBJ1-1; CDR3 DNA: TGTGCCAGCAGCGTCTTAAACACTGAAGCTTTCTTT; CDR3 protein: CASSVLNTEAFF
clone size: few; V gene: TRBV6-6; D gene: .; J gene: TRBJ1-1; CDR3 DNA: TGTGCCAGCAGTTACTCTGAACTCTTCACTGAAGCTTTCTTT; CDR3 protein: CASSYSELFTEAFF
clone size: few; V gene: TRBV7-9; D gene: .; J gene: TRBJ2-1; CDR3 DNA: TGTGCCAGCGCCGAACGGCTTCACAATGAGCAGTTCTTC; CDR3 protein: CASAERLHNEQFF
clone size: .; V gene: TRBV20-1; D gene: .; J gene: TRBJ2-5; CDR3 DNA: TGCAGTGCTAGAGACTCTTCCGGGACATCGGGAGAGACCCAGTACTTC; CDR3 protein: CSARDSSGTSGETQYF
clone size: many; V gene: TRBV7-9; D gene: .; J gene: TRBJ2-5; CDR3 DNA: TGTGCCAGCAGCTTAGCGCTTGTGGGGACCCAGTACTTC; CDR3 protein: CASSLALVGTQYF
clone size: .; V gene: TRBV5-6; D gene: .; J gene: TRBJ1-3; CDR3 DNA: TGTGCCAGCAGCTTAAAGGGGGATGGAAACACCATATATTTT; CDR3 protein: CASSLKGDGNTIYF
clone size: many; V gene: TRBV24-1; D gene: .; J gene: TRBJ2-2; CDR3 DNA: TGTGCCACCAGTGACCGTCACGCCGGGGAGCTGTTTTTT; CDR3 protein: CATSDRHAGELFF
clone size: many; V gene: TRBV28; D gene: .; J gene: TRBJ2-7; CDR3 DNA: TGTGCCAGCAGTCGGCACTCCTACGAGCAGTACTTC; CDR3 protein: CASSRHSYEQYF
clone size: .; V gene: TRBV15; D gene: TRBD1; J gene: TRBJ2-7; CDR3 DNA: TGTGCCACCAGCAGTGGGACAGCCGGCGACGAGCAGTACTTC; CDR3 protein: CATSSGTAGDEQYF
clone size: .; V gene: TRBV7-9; D gene: TRBD1; J gene: TRBJ1-3; CDR3 DNA: TGTGCCAGCAGCTCCGCGACAGGGGGCTTCTCTGGAAACACCATATATTTT; CDR3 protein: CASSSATGGFSGNTIYF
clone size: many; V gene: TRBV20-1; D gene: TRBD2; J gene: TRBJ2-3; CDR3 DNA: TGCAGTGCTGACCCTAGCGGGAGTACGGATACGCAGTATTTT; CDR3 protein: CSADPSGSTDTQYF
clone size: many; V gene: TRBV9; D gene: .; J gene: TRBJ2-3; CDR3 DNA: TGTGCCAGCAGCGCCCAGAGCACAGATACGCAGTATTTT; CDR3 protein: CASSAQSTDTQYF
clone size: .; V gene: TRBV27; D gene: TRBD2; J gene: TRBJ2-5; CDR3 DNA: TGTGCCAGCAGTTTATCGACGGCTAGCGGGGGAAAAGAGACCCAGTACTTC; CDR3 protein: CASSLSTASGGKETQYF
clone size: few; V gene: TRBV19; D gene: .; J gene: TRBJ1-5; CDR3 DNA: TGTGCCAGTAGTACATACTCGGGGAATCAGCCCCAGCATTTT; CDR3 protein: CASSTYSGNQPQHF
clone size: few; V gene: TRBV12-3/TRBV12-4; D gene: TRBD2; J gene: TRBJ2-3; CDR3 DNA: TGTGCCAGCAGTCTCCAGCGGGAAGATACGCAGTATTTT; CDR3 protein: CASSLQREDTQYF
clone size: .; V gene: TRBV20-1; D gene: .; J gene: TRBJ2-1; CDR3 DNA: TGCAGTGCTAGAGTGGTGTCGGTTGACAATGAGCAGTTCTTC; CDR3 protein: CSARVVSVDNEQFF
clone size: .; V gene: TRBV28; D gene: .; J gene: TRBJ2-5; CDR3 DNA: TGTGCCAGCAGTTTAGAGCGGTACCAAGAGCCCCAGTACTTC; CDR3 protein: CASSLERYQEPQYF
clone size: few; V gene: TRBV30; D gene: .; J gene: TRBJ2-7; CDR3 DNA: TGTGCCTGGAGTGACGCCCTGGCCGGATGGTCCTACGAGCAGTACTTC; CDR3 protein: CAWSDALAGWSYEQYF
clone size: many; V gene: TRBV28; D gene: .; J gene: TRBJ2-3; CDR3 DNA: TGTGCCAGCAGTTTGATTAACACAGATACGCAGTATTTT; CDR3 protein: CASSLINTDTQYF
clone size: .; V gene: TRBV6-5; D gene: TRBD2; J gene: TRBJ2-7; CDR3 DNA: TGTGCCAGCAGTTTTGGAGTAGCGGGGGCCTACGAGCAGTACTTC; CDR3 protein: CASSFGVAGAYEQYF
clone size: .; V gene: TRBV12-3/TRBV12-4; D gene: TRBD1; J gene: TRBJ2-7; CDR3 DNA: TGTGCCAGCAGTAACCCGCTGCCCGGGACAGGCTACTCCGAGGCCTACGAGCAGTACTTC; CDR3 protein: CASSNPLPGTGYSEAYEQYF